The 2 T cell receptor beta chains below all came from one sample that was sequenced in a study of beta chain features in type 1 diabetes. Reverse transcribing all isolated RNA meant expressed TCRB transcripts were sequenced. This table comes from immunoSEQ multiplex PCR, and its TCRdb copy is limited to in-frame clones, with some not included. Of about 640,000 clones in the sample, roughly 12% are singletons; the top ten hold more than 0.1%. Whole-study results and caveats: TCRB CDR3 length was moderately but significantly reduced in all four CD4+ subsets of Type 1 diabetes patients.

These receptors' antigens are unknown. The sample consisted of naive CD4+ T cells from blood. Receptors were obtained from a man aged 25-45 years with type 1 diabetes.

This clone was picked up a small number of times. The chain recombines TRBV7-6 with TRBJ2-1; possible D gene TRBD2, 5 bases. Between the trimmed V and J ends, which lost 5 bases and 2 bases, there was a span of 16 bases. The CDR3 is 16 amino acids. Germline values: CDR1 SGHVS, CDR2 FNYEAQ. CDR3 sequence reads: CASSPFPSGPYNEQFF. DNA of the CDR3: TGTGCCAGCAGCCCCTTTCCCAGCGGACCCTACAATGAGCAGTTCTTC.

This clone was recorded a few times. This chain links TRBV5-4 with TRBJ1-1, with D uncertain. Per germline, CDR1 SGHNT and CDR2 YYREEE (reference sequence). V lost 5 bases, J lost 4 bases, and 18 bases lay in between. The CDR3 is 15 amino acids. In nucleotides, the CDR3 is TGTGCCAGCAGGCCGGCTAGAACCCCGGGCACTGAAGCTTTCTTT. Translation gives CASRPARTPGTEAFF.